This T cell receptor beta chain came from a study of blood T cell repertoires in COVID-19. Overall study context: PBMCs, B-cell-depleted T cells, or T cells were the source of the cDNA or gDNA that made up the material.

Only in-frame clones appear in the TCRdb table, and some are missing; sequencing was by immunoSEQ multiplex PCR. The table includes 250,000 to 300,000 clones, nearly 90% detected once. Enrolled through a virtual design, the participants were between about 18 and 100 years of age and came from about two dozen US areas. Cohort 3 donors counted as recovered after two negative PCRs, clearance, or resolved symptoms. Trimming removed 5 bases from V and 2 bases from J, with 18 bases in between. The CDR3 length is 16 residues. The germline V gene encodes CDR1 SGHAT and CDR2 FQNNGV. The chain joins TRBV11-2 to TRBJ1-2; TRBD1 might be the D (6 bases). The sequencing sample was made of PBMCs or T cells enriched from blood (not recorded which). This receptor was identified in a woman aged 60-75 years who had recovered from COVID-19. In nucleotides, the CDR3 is TGTGCCAGCAGCCTCCTGACTCCTAGGGGGAACTATGGCTACACCTTC. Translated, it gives CASSLLTPRGNYGYTF. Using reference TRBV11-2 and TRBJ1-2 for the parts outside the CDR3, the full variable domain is EAGVAQSPRYKIIEKRQSVAFWCNPISGHATLYWYQQILGQGPKLLIQFQNNGVVDDSQLPKDRFSAERLKGVDSTLKIQPAKLEDSAVYLCASSLLTPRGNYGYTFGSGTRLTVV.